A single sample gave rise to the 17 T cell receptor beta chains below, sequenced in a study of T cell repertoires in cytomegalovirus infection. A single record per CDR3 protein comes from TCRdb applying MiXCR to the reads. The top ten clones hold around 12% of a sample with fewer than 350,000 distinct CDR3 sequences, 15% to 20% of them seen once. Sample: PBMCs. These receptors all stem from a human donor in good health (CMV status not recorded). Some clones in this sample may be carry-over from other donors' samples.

CDR3 residues: CASSFGGVVNEQFF. The CDR3 DNA is TGTGCCAGCAGTTTCGGGGGAGTGGTCAATGAGCAGTTCTTC. The rearrangement joins TRBV28 to TRBJ2-1, with D maybe TRBD2 (6 bases). V gave up 3 bases and J gave up 6 bases, with 12 bases separating them. The CDR3 consists of 14 residues. Germline CDR1 is MDHEN and CDR2 is SYDVKM. Complete variable domain (other parts from reference TRBV28 and TRBJ2-1): DVKVTQSSRYLVKRTGEKVFLECVQDMDHENMFWYRQDPGLGLRLIYFSYDVKMKEKGDIPEGYSVSREKKERFSLILESASTNQTSMYLCASSFGGVVNEQFFGPGTRLTVL.

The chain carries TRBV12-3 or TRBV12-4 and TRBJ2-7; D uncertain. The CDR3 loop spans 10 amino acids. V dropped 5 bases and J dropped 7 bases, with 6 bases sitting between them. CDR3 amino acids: CASSIREQYF. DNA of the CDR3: TGTGCCAGCAGTATAAGGGAGCAGTACTTC.

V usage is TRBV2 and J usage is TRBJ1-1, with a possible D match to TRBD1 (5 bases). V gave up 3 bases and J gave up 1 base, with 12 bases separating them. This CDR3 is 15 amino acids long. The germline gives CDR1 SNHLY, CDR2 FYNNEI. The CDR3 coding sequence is TGTGCCAGCAGTGATCGGTCGGGGGGGAACACTGAAGCTTTCTTT. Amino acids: CASSDRSGGNTEAFF.

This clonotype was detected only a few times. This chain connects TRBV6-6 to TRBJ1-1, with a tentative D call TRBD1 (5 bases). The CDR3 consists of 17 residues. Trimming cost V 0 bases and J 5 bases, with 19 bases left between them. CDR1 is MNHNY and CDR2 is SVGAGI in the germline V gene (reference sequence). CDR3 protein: CASSYSRAGRGRTEAFF. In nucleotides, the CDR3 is TGTGCCAGCAGTTACTCGAGGGCAGGGCGGGGAAGGACTGAAGCTTTCTTT.

This chain's CDR3 is CSARFLTGTLEKLFF. The CDR3 DNA is TGCAGTGCTAGATTTTTGACAGGGACGTTGGAAAAACTGTTTTTT. This chain connects TRBV20-1 to TRBJ1-4, with 7 bases fitting TRBD1. Germline V lookup: CDR1 DFQATT, CDR2 SNEGSKA (reference sequence). The V gene end was trimmed by 2 bases and the J gene end by 8 bases; junction bases not matched to a gene: 11. This CDR3 has 15 residues.

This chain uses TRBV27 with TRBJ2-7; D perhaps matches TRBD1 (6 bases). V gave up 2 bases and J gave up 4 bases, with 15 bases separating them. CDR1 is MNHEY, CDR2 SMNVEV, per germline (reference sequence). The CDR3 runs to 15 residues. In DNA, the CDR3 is TGTGCCAGCAGTTTAGGCAGGACAGTTGGGTACGAGCAGTACTTC. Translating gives CASSLGRTVGYEQYF.

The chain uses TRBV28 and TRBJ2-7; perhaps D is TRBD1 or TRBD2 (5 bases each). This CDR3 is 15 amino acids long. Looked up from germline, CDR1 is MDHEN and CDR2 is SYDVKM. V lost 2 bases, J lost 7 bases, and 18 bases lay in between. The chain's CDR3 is CASSLEGSGSWEQYF. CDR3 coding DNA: TGTGCCAGCAGTTTAGAGGGGTCAGGCTCTTGGGAGCAGTACTTC.

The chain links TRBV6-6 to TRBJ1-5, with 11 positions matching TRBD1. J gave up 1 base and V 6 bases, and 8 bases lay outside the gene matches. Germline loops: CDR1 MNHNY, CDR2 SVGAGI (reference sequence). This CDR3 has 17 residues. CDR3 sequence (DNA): TGTGCCAGCAGCCCGGACAGGGGGCGCAGGAGCAATCAGCCCCAGCATTTT. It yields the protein CASSPDRGRRSNQPQHF.

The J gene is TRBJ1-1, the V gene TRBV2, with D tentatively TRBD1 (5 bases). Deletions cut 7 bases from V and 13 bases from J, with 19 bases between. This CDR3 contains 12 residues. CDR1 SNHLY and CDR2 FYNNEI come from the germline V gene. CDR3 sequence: CASKDSQKPLFF. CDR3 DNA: TGTGCCAGCAAAGACAGCCAGAAGCCGCTTTTCTTT.

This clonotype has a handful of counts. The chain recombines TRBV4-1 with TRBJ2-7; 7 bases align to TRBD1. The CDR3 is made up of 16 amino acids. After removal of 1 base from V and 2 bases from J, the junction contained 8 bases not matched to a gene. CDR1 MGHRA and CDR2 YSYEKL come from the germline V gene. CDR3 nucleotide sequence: TGCGCCAGCAGCCAAGGTAGTGACAGGGTAACCTACGAGCAGTACTTC. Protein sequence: CASSQGSDRVTYEQYF.

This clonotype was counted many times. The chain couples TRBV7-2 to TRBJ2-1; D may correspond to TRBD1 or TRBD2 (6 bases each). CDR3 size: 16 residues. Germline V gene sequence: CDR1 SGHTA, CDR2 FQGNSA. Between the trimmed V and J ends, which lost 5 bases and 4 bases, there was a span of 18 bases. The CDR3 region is CASSPDSGAGYNEQFF. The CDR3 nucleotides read TGTGCCAGCAGCCCGGACTCGGGGGCGGGGTACAATGAGCAGTTCTTC.

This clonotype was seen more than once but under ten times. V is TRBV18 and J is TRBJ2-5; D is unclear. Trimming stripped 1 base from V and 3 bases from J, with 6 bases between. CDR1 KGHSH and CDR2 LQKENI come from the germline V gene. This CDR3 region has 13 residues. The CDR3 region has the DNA TGTGCCAGCTCACCACGAAACGAAGAGACCCAGTACTTC. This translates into CASSPRNEETQYF. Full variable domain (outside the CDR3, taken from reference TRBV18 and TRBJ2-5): NAGVMQNPRHLVRRRGQEARLRCSPMKGHSHVYWYRQLPEEGLKFMVYLQKENIIDESGMPKERFSAEFPKEGPSILRIQQVVRGDSAAYFCASSPRNEETQYFGPGTRLLVL.

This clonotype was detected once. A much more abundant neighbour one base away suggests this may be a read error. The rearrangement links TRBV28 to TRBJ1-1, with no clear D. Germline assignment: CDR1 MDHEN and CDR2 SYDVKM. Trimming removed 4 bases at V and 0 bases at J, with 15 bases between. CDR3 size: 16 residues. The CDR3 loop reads CASSSPRRALNTEAFF. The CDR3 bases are TGTGCCAGCAGTTCCCCTAGGAGGGCCCTGAACACTGAAGCTTTCTTT.

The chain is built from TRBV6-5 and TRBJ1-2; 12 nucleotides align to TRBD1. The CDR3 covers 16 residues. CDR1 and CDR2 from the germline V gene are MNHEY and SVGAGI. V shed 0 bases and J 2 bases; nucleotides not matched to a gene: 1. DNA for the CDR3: TGTGCCAGCAGTTACTCCGGGACAGGGGGCAACTATGGCTACACCTTC. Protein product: CASSYSGTGGNYGYTF.

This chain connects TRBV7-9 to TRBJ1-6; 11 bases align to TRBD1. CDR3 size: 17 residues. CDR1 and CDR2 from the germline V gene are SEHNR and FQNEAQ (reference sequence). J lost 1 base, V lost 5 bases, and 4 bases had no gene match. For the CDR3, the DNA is TGTGCCAGCAGCACCGGGACAGGGGGATCCTATAATTCACCCCTCCACTTT. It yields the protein CASSTGTGGSYNSPLHF.

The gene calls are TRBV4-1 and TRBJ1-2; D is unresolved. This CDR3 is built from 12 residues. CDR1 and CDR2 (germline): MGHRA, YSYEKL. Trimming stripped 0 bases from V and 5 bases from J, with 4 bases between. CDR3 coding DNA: TGCGCCAGCAGCCAAGAGTTATATGGCTACACCTTC. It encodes CASSQELYGYTF.

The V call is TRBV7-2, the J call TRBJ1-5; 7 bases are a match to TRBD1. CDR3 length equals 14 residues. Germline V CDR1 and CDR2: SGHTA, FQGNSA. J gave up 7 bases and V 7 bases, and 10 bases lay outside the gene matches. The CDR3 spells CASKPNEGAQPQHF. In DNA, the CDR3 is TGTGCCAGCAAACCTAACGAGGGGGCCCAGCCCCAGCATTTT.